The 16 T cell receptor beta chains presented below share a single source sample, sequenced in a study of blood T cells in healthy people across ages. PCR was performed a second time for about 7 to 12 cycles using a sample-barcoded 5' primer and a J-beta primer mix. TCRdb analysed the 5' RACE reads with MiXCR anew, one entry per CDR3 protein. Among 700,000 to 850,000 distinct CDR3 sequences, 50% to 65% were seen once, and the ten largest hold under 50%. The sequencing input was blood. These receptors were obtained from a man older than 75 in good health.

V and J are TRBV20-1 and TRBJ2-1, with D perhaps TRBD2 (5 bases). This CDR3 has 13 residues. Germline CDR1 and CDR2: DFQATT and SNEGSKA (reference sequence). V lost 6 bases, J lost 5 bases, and 14 bases lay in between. The CDR3 is CSAPRLLDNEQFF. In DNA form, the CDR3 reads TGCAGTGCCCCCCGGCTACTAGACAATGAGCAGTTCTTC.

The J gene is TRBJ1-5, the V gene TRBV6-1; tentatively, D is TRBD1 (5 bases). This CDR3 region has 14 residues. The V gene lost 7 bases and the J gene lost 2 bases, with 12 bases spanning the gap. CDR1 MNHNS and CDR2 SASEGT come from the germline V gene. The CDR3 DNA follows: TGTGCCAGCATCCAGGGTTGGGGCAATCAGCCCCAGCATTTT. This sequence encodes CASIQGWGNQPQHF.

The V gene is TRBV7-2, the J gene TRBJ1-4; 9 positions agree with TRBD1. CDR3 length equals 16 residues. Per germline, CDR1 SGHTA and CDR2 FQGNSA. V was clipped by 3 bases and J by 3 bases; unmatched bases: 5. The CDR3 nucleotides read TGTGCCAGCAGCTTCGCCGGGACAGGGTCTAATGAAAAACTGTTTTTT. This codes for CASSFAGTGSNEKLFF.

This clonotype has just a few counts. The gene calls are TRBV12-3 or TRBV12-4 and TRBJ2-6; D perhaps matches TRBD1 (6 bases). Trimming removed 6 bases from V and 1 base from J, with 13 bases in between. The CDR3 is made up of 16 amino acids. The CDR3 spells CASSRFQGSGANVLTF. In DNA form, the CDR3 reads TGTGCCAGCAGCCGATTTCAGGGGTCTGGGGCCAACGTCCTGACTTTC.

This clonotype was seen a few times. The chain links TRBV5-1 to TRBJ2-1, with 11 bases that match TRBD2. Germline V gene lookup returns CDR1 SGHRS and CDR2 YFSETQ. V lost 3 bases to trimming and J lost 7 bases; unmatched junction nucleotides: 6. The CDR3 is 15 residues long. CDR3 protein: CASSSSGTSGNEQFF. CDR3 coding DNA: TGCGCCAGCAGCTCCTCCGGGACTAGCGGTAATGAGCAGTTCTTC. The complete variable domain, with remaining parts taken from reference TRBV5-1 and TRBJ2-1, reads KAGVTQTPRYLIKTRGQQVTLSCSPISGHRSVSWYQQTPGQGLQFLFEYFSETQRNKGNFPGRFSGRQFSNSRSEMNVSTLELGDSALYLCASSSSGTSGNEQFFGPGTRLTVL.

There are a few counts of this clonotype. The chain has TRBV20-1 and TRBJ2-7; 7 bases fit TRBD1. Germline lookup yields CDR1 DFQATT and CDR2 SNEGSKA (reference sequence). Trimming removed 5 bases from V and 4 bases from J; junction bases left unmatched: 14. The CDR3 covers 15 residues. In DNA form, the CDR3 reads TGCAGTGCTCCCAGGGTCCGACAGGGTAATTACGAGCAGTACTTC. It is translated as CSAPRVRQGNYEQYF.

This clonotype was observed a handful of times. The chain employs TRBV25-1 and TRBJ1-2; 7 positions agree with TRBD1. In germline, CDR1 is MGHDK, CDR2 SYGVNS. This CDR3 is built from 16 residues. J lost 4 bases, V lost 4 bases, and 12 bases had no gene match. The CDR3 loop is CASSATWTGQRYGYTF. As DNA, the CDR3 is TGTGCCAGCAGTGCAACGTGGACAGGACAACGCTATGGCTACACCTTC.

V and J are TRBV5-1 and TRBJ2-1; 10 nucleotides match TRBD2. The ends lost 4 bases at V and 6 bases at J; junction bases unmatched: 7. The CDR3 consists of 15 residues. Germline V gives CDR1 SGHRS, CDR2 YFSETQ. CDR3 sequence reads: CASSAGLAASNEQFF. CDR3 nucleotides: TGCGCCAGCAGCGCTGGACTAGCGGCGAGCAATGAGCAGTTCTTC.

The chain uses TRBV12-3 or TRBV12-4 and TRBJ1-1; 10 bases fit TRBD1. With V trimmed by 7 bases and J by 0 bases, 5 bases remained unmatched. This CDR3 spans 15 amino acids. In nucleotides, the CDR3 is TGTGCCAGCACGAGACAGGGGGCGATGAACACTGAAGCTTTCTTT. It encodes CASTRQGAMNTEAFF.

The CDR3 spells CASSFLGAETQYF. The CDR3 DNA is TGTGCCAGCAGTTTTCTGGGAGCGGAGACCCAGTACTTC. The V call is TRBV12-3 or TRBV12-4, the J call TRBJ2-5; a weak D match, TRBD2 (5 bases). This CDR3 comprises 13 residues. V shed 3 bases and J shed 5 bases, with 10 bases lying between them.

This clonotype has a handful of counts. The rearrangement joins TRBV7-2 to TRBJ1-2; 8 nucleotides align to TRBD1. Trimming took 4 bases from V and 8 from J; bases not matched to a gene: 12. Per germline, CDR1 SGHTA and CDR2 FQGNSA. The CDR3 runs to 15 residues. In DNA, the CDR3 is TGTGCCAGCAGCTCCTACAGGGGGGCCAGTCAAGGCTACACCTTC. Protein product: CASSSYRGASQGYTF.

CDR3 nucleotide sequence: TGTGCCACCAGTGAGTCATGGGGTGAGCAGTTCTTC. Translating it yields CATSESWGEQFF. This chain links TRBV24-1 with TRBJ2-1; D uncertain. V gave up 4 bases and J gave up 9 bases, with 9 bases separating them. CDR1 and CDR2 (germline): KGHDR, SFDVKD. CDR3 length: 12 residues.

V usage is TRBV12-3 or TRBV12-4 and J usage is TRBJ2-7; D might be TRBD1 (6 bases). This CDR3 contains 14 residues. Trimming took 2 bases from V and 6 from J, leaving 14 bases between them. CDR3 in DNA: TGTGCCAGCAGTTTACTTCACAGGGAAGGCGAGCAGTACTTC. This gives the protein CASSLLHREGEQYF.

The chain combines TRBV27 with TRBJ2-1, with 8 bases matching TRBD1. The J segment lost 2 bases and the V segment lost 9 bases, leaving 6 bases of the junction unmatched. Germline-derived CDR1 and CDR2 are MNHEY and SMNVEV (reference sequence). The CDR3 totals 14 residues. The CDR3 spells CASKDRAAYNEQFF. CDR3 nucleotide sequence: TGTGCCAGTAAGGACAGGGCTGCCTACAATGAGCAGTTCTTC.

This sequence joins TRBV10-3 and TRBJ2-5; D is possibly TRBD1 or TRBD2 (5 bases each). This CDR3 has 14 residues. CDR1 is ENHRY and CDR2 is SYGVKD in the germline V gene. The V end was cut by 5 bases, the J end by 11 bases, with 21 bases between. The CDR3 DNA reads as TGTGCCATCAGTATACAGGTTCCCCAAGGGGAGCAGTACTTC. Translated, it gives CAISIQVPQGEQYF.

The chain combines TRBV3-1 with TRBJ2-3; D ambiguous. In germline, CDR1 is LGHDT, CDR2 YNNKEL (reference sequence). The V end was cut by 1 base, the J end by 4 bases, with 6 bases between. The CDR3 is made up of 13 amino acids. The CDR3 sequence: CASSQGPPDTQYF. The CDR3 coding sequence is TGTGCCAGCAGCCAAGGTCCCCCAGATACGCAGTATTTT.